This T cell receptor (beta chain) is drawn from a study of blood T cell repertoires in COVID-19. About the study: The United States, Italy and Spain supplied acute and convalescent COVID-19 samples.

Sequencing was performed with immunoSEQ multiplex PCR; in TCRdb, only in-frame clones are kept and a portion is missing. This table has some 100,000 clones, 80% appearing once. The CDR3 runs 16 residues. V was cut by 0 bases and J by 1 base, with 13 bases left in between. Germline V lookup: CDR1 SGHRS, CDR2 YFSETQ. Specimen: peripheral blood. This TCR was sampled from a man in his 70s with active or convalescent COVID-19. The V and J genes are TRBV5-1 and TRBJ1-1; no clear D. The CDR3 nucleotides read TGCGCCAGCAGCTTGGGAGGCAGGAGCGGGAACACTGAAGCTTTCTTT. Translation: CASSLGGRSGNTEAFF. Using reference TRBV5-1 and TRBJ1-1 for the parts outside the CDR3, the full variable domain is KAGVTQTPRYLIKTRGQQVTLSCSPISGHRSVSWYQQTPGQGLQFLFEYFSETQRNKGNFPGRFSGRQFSNSRSEMNVSTLELGDSALYLCASSLGGRSGNTEAFFGQGTRLTVV.